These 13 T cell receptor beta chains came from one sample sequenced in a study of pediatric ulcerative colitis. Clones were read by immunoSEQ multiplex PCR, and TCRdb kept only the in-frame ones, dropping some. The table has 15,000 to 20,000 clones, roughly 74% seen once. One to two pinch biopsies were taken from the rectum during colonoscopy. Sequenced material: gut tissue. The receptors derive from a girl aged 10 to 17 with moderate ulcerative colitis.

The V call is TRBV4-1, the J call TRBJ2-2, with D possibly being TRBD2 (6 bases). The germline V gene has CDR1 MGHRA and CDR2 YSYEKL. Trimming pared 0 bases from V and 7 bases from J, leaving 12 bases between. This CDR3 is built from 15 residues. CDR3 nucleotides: TGCGCCAGCAGCCAAGATGGGGGGTACTACGGGGAGCTGTTTTTT. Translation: CASSQDGGYYGELFF.

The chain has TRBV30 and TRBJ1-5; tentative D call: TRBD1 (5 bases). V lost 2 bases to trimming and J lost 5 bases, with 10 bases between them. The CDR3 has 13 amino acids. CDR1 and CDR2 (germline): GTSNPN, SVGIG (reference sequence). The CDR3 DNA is TGTGCCTGGAGTCCGGGGGGGGATCAGCCCCAGCATTTT. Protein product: CAWSPGGDQPQHF.

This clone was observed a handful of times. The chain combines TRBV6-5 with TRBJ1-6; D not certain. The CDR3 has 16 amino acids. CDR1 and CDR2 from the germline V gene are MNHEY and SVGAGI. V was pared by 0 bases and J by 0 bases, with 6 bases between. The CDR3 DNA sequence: TGTGCCAGCAGTTACTCAGGGAGCTCCTATAATTCACCCCTCCACTTT. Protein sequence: CASSYSGSSYNSPLHF.

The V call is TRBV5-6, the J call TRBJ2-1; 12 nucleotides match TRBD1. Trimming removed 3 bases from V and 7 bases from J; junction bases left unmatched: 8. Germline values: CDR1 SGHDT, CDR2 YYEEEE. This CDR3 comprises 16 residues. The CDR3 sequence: CASSSKGQGAWNEQFF. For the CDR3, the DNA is TGTGCCAGCAGCTCCAAGGGACAGGGGGCCTGGAATGAGCAGTTCTTC.

CDR3 coding DNA: TGTGCCAGCAGTTCGGGACAGCGGGGCTATGGCTACACCTTC. The encoded protein is CASSSGQRGYGYTF. J is TRBJ1-2 and V is TRBV28, with 7 bases lining up with TRBD1. Trimming removed 4 bases from V and 4 bases from J; junction bases left unmatched: 6. This CDR3 spans 14 amino acids. Germline lookup yields CDR1 MDHEN and CDR2 SYDVKM.

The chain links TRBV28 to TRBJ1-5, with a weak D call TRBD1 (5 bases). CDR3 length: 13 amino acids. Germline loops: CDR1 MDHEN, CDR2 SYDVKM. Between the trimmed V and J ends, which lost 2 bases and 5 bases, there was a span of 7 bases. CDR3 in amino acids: CASSLSRDQPQHF. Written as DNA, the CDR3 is TGTGCCAGCAGTTTAAGCAGGGATCAGCCCCAGCATTTT.

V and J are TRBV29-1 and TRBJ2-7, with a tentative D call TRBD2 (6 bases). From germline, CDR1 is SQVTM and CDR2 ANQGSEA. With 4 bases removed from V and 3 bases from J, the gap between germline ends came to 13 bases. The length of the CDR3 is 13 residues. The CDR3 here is CSVVSGTVYEQYF. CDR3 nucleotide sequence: TGCAGCGTTGTATCCGGGACTGTCTACGAGCAGTACTTC.

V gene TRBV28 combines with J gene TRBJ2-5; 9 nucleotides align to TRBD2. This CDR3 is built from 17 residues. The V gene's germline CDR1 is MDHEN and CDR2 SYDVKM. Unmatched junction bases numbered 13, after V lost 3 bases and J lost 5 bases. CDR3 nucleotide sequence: TGTGCCAGCAGTTTCGTTAGCGGGAGTTCGGTAGGGGAGACCCAGTACTTC. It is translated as CASSFVSGSSVGETQYF.

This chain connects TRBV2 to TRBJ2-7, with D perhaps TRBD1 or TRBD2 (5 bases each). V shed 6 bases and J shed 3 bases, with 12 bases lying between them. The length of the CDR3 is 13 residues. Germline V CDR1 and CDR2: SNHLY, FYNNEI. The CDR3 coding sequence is TGTGCCAGCAGGAGAGGGGAGAGCTACGAGCAGTACTTC. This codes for CASRRGESYEQYF.

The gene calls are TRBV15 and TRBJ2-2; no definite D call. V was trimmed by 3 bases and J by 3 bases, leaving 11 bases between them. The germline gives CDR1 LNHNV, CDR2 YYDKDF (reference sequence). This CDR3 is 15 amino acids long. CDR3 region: CATSRGLSYTGELFF. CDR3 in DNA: TGTGCCACCAGCAGGGGTCTTAGCTACACCGGGGAGCTGTTTTTT.

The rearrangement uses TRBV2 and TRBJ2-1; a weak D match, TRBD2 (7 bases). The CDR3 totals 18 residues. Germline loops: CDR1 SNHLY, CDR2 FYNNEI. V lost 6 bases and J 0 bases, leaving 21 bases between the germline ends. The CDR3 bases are TGTGCCAGCAGGGGGGGGCTAGCGGACCAGAGCTCCTACAATGAGCAGTTCTTC. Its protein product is CASRGGLADQSSYNEQFF.

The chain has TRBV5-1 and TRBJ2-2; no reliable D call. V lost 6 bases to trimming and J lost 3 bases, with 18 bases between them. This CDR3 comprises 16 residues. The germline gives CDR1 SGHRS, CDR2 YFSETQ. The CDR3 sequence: CASTASKVWDTGELFF. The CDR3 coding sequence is TGCGCCAGCACCGCCTCTAAGGTGTGGGACACCGGGGAGCTGTTTTTT.

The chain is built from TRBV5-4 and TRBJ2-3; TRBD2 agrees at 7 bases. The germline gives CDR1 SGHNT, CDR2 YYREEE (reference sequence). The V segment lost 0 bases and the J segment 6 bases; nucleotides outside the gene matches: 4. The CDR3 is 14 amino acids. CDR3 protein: CASSLDTLADTQYF. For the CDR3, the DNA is TGTGCCAGCAGCTTGGACACACTAGCGGATACGCAGTATTTT.